The 2 T cell receptor beta chains presented below share a single source sample, sequenced in a study of regulatory T cells in long-lasting Graves disease (dated by TCRdb to the early 2020s). The sample's time point, from its label and the paper: newly diagnosed GD, antithyroid drugs for less than 3 months. RNA was extracted from PBMCs in TRIzol for both TCR sequencing and RNA sequencing. Library creation used multiplex PCR. Instrument used: Illumina HiSeq 4000. To build TCR beta libraries, CDR3 regions were amplified by Arm-PCR using iRepertoire HTBI primers. TCRdb ran its own pipeline on the public reads, namely fastp trimming at Q25 and MiXCR clone calling, and kept in-frame beta chains. For every CDR3 protein sequence, its rows merge into one entry that carries the most common genes and DNA. The sample table lists fewer than 550,000 distinct CDR3 sequences, about 15% of them with a count of one. The top ten hold about 23% of the sample.

The same data also contributed to another study, on T cells in Graves' hyperthyroidism and ophthalmopathy.

The material was peripheral blood mononuclear cells (PBMCs), obtained at new diagnosis, from a patient treated with antithyroid drugs. These receptors came from a woman aged 18 to 35 with Graves disease. Donor details come from another sample of the same person, matched by shared clones.

This clonotype was counted only a few times. This sequence joins TRBV20-1 and TRBJ1-2; unclear D gene. The CDR3 has 12 residues. Germline CDR1 is DFQATT and CDR2 is SNEGSKA (reference sequence). The ends were cut back, 4 bases at V and 4 bases at J, with 10 bases in the middle. CDR3 coding DNA: TGCAGTGCTATGAAGGTGGGCTATGGCTACACCTTC. Its protein is CSAMKVGYGYTF.

Remarks on this clonotype: Being one base from a much bigger clone, this may be a read error. The V gene is TRBV4-1, the J gene TRBJ2-3; 10 bases align to TRBD1. The CDR3 consists of 15 residues. Germline CDR1 reads MGHRA; CDR2 reads YSYEKL. The V gene end was trimmed by 3 bases and the J gene end by 3 bases; junction bases not matched to a gene: 3. CDR3 bases: TGCGCCAGCAGCCACGGACAGGGGGGTACAGATACGCAGTATTTT. This gives the protein CASSHGQGGTDTQYF.